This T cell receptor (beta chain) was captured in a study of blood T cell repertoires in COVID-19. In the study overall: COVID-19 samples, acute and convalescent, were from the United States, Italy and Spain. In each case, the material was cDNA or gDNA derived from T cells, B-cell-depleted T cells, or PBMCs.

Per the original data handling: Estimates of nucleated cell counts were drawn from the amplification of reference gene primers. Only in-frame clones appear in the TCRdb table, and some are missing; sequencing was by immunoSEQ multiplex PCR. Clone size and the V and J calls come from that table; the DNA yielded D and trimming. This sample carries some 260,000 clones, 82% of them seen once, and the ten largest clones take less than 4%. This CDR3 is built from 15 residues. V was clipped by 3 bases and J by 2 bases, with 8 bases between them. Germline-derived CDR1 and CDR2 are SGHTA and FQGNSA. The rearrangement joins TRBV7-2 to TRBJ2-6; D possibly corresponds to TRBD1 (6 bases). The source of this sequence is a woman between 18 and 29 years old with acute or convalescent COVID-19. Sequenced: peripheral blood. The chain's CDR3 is CASSFTGTGANVLTF. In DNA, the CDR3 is TGTGCCAGCAGCTTCACAGGGACTGGGGCCAACGTCCTGACTTTC.